A single sample is the source of the 26 T cell receptor beta chains below, sequenced in a study of cytomegalovirus exposure and HLA in healthy donors. Use of 60 Vbeta and 13 Jbeta primers characterized the PCR. Sequencing was performed with immunoSEQ multiplex PCR; in TCRdb, only in-frame clones are kept and a portion is missing. The data contain roughly 130,000 clones, 80% of them singletons. The sequenced sample was PBMCs. These receptors originate from a man aged 35 to 55 in good health and CMV-seronegative.

The gene calls are TRBV18 and TRBJ2-7, with D possibly being TRBD1 (6 bases). This CDR3 contains 15 residues. V gave up 3 bases and J gave up 5 bases, with 17 bases separating them. Looked up from germline, CDR1 is KGHSH and CDR2 is LQKENI. The CDR3 loop reads CASSPTWAGVHEQYF. The CDR3 DNA follows: TGTGCCAGCTCACCCACCTGGGCAGGGGTCCACGAGCAGTACTTC.

In this sample, this clone turned up a few times. The chain employs TRBV7-9 and TRBJ2-3, with D tentatively TRBD1 (7 bases). Between the trimmed V and J ends, which lost 1 base and 5 bases, there was a span of 10 bases. The germline CDR1 and CDR2 sequences are SEHNR and FQNEAQ (reference sequence). The CDR3 loop spans 14 amino acids. The DNA of the CDR3 is TGTGCCAGCAGCTTAGACCAGGGGGGAGATACGCAGTATTTT. This translates into CASSLDQGGDTQYF.

The sample holds one count of this clone. The chain joins TRBV7-6 to TRBJ2-5; no reliable D call. This CDR3 spans 14 amino acids. V lost 1 base and J lost 1, with 7 bases in between. The germline V gene has CDR1 SGHVS and CDR2 FNYEAQ. CDR3 amino acids: CASSLGRVQETQYF. The CDR3 nucleotides are TGTGCCAGCAGCTTAGGTAGAGTCCAAGAGACCCAGTACTTC.

This clone was observed a few times. V usage is TRBV30 and J usage is TRBJ1-1; D is unclear. The CDR3 consists of 12 residues. Between the trimmed V and J ends, which lost 7 bases and 4 bases, there was a span of 13 bases. Per germline, CDR1 GTSNPN and CDR2 SVGIG (reference sequence). This CDR3 reads CASNRALTEAFF. DNA of the CDR3: TGTGCCTCGAACAGAGCTCTCACTGAAGCTTTCTTT.

The chain has TRBV28 and TRBJ1-1, with TRBD1 matching 7 bases. The V gene's germline CDR1 is MDHEN and CDR2 SYDVKM. The J segment lost 7 bases and the V segment lost 1 base, leaving 9 bases of the junction unmatched. There are 15 residues in the CDR3. CDR3 sequence: CASSLSKAGGGEAFF. As DNA, the CDR3 is TGTGCCAGCAGTTTATCCAAGGCAGGGGGTGGTGAAGCTTTCTTT.

The V and J genes are TRBV7-9 and TRBJ1-5, with D hard to call. Germline CDR1 is SEHNR and CDR2 is FQNEAQ (reference sequence). V gave up 1 base and J gave up 7 bases, with 20 bases separating them. The CDR3 is made up of 17 amino acids. This CDR3 reads CASSLGLTRPSKQPQHF. CDR3 bases: TGTGCCAGCAGCTTAGGACTCACGCGGCCTTCTAAACAGCCCCAGCATTTT. The full variable domain, with the rest looked up from reference TRBV7-9 and TRBJ1-5, is DTGVSQNPRHKITKRGQNVTFRCDPISEHNRLYWYRQTLGQGPEFLTYFQNEAQLEKSRLLSDRFSAERPKGSFSTLEIQRTEQGDSAMYLCASSLGLTRPSKQPQHFGDGTRLSIL.

V gene TRBV11-2 combines with J gene TRBJ1-1; D is ambiguous. V lost 2 bases and J 1 base, leaving 20 bases between the germline ends. The CDR3 length is 18 residues. The germline V gene encodes CDR1 SGHAT and CDR2 FQNNGV. CDR3: CASSLIPSPAPPNTEAFF. In nucleotides, the CDR3 is TGTGCCAGCAGCTTAATCCCTTCCCCAGCGCCACCGAACACTGAAGCTTTCTTT.

The chain has TRBV7-2 and TRBJ2-3, with 8 bases lining up with TRBD1. CDR3 length: 15 amino acids. V dropped 1 base and J dropped 2; count of bases not matched to a gene: 2. Germline V gene data show CDR1 as SGHTA and CDR2 as FQGNSA. CDR3 sequence: CASSLGQGFTDTQYF. The DNA of the CDR3 is TGTGCCAGCAGCTTAGGACAGGGGTTCACAGATACGCAGTATTTT.

The chain is built from TRBV7-9 and TRBJ1-1; D is uncertain. The V end was cut by 2 bases, the J end by 4 bases, with 11 bases between. Germline V CDR1 and CDR2: SEHNR, FQNEAQ (reference sequence). The CDR3 has 14 amino acids. The CDR3: CASSLWGRGTEAFF. The CDR3 DNA follows: TGTGCCAGCAGCTTATGGGGTCGGGGCACTGAAGCTTTCTTT. Variable domain in full (rest from reference TRBV7-9 and TRBJ1-1): DTGVSQNPRHKITKRGQNVTFRCDPISEHNRLYWYRQTLGQGPEFLTYFQNEAQLEKSRLLSDRFSAERPKGSFSTLEIQRTEQGDSAMYLCASSLWGRGTEAFFGQGTRLTVV.

The genes are TRBV5-1 and TRBJ2-5, with TRBD1 identical over 9 bases. Germline V gene lookup returns CDR1 SGHRS and CDR2 YFSETQ. J gave up 4 bases and V 3 bases, and 4 bases lay outside the gene matches. The CDR3 is made up of 14 amino acids. The CDR3 DNA is TGCGCCAGCAGCTGGACAGGGGCGGGAGAGACCCAGTACTTC. Amino acids: CASSWTGAGETQYF.

The chain couples TRBV28 to TRBJ2-5; weak D call: TRBD2 (5 bases). The DNA end is more similar to TRBJ2-7, so the J call may be wrong. Germline CDR1 and CDR2: MDHEN and SYDVKM. This CDR3 has 14 amino acids. This CDR3 reads CASSLGGSPDEQYF. The DNA for the CDR3 is TGTGCCAGCAGTTTAGGTGGGAGCCCCGACGAGCAGTACTTC.

The J gene is TRBJ2-7, the V gene TRBV5-1, with 8 bases fitting TRBD2. This CDR3 has 14 residues. J lost 5 bases, V lost 0 bases, and 4 bases had no gene match. CDR1 and CDR2 from the germline V gene are SGHRS and YFSETQ. CDR3 DNA: TGCGCCAGCAGCTTGGGTAGCGGGGCGGACGAGCAGTACTTC. Translation: CASSLGSGADEQYF.

The V gene is TRBV7-9, the J gene TRBJ2-3; 10 bases fit TRBD2. The germline V gene encodes CDR1 SEHNR and CDR2 FQNEAQ (reference sequence). Germline trimming cut 5 bases from V and 5 bases from J; bases unmatched to any gene: 10. The CDR3 covers 16 residues. In DNA form, the CDR3 reads TGTGCCAGCAGCCACGCAAAGCGGGAGGGGGGAGATACGCAGTATTTT. Translated: CASSHAKREGGDTQYF.

The chain joins TRBV7-2 to TRBJ2-3; D unclear. With 5 bases removed from V and 4 bases from J, the gap between germline ends came to 7 bases. Germline V CDR1 and CDR2: SGHTA, FQGNSA. The CDR3 is 12 residues long. The CDR3 spells CASSPYSDTQYF. For the CDR3, the DNA is TGTGCCAGCAGCCCCTACTCAGATACGCAGTATTTT.

The gene calls are TRBV11-2 and TRBJ1-1; D possibly corresponds to TRBD1 (5 bases). CDR1 and CDR2 (germline): SGHAT, FQNNGV. The length of the CDR3 is 15 residues. With 3 bases removed from V and 1 base from J, the gap between germline ends came to 12 bases. The CDR3: CASSLSGGRNTEAFF. Here the CDR3 DNA reads TGTGCCAGCAGCTTGTCGGGGGGGAGGAACACTGAAGCTTTCTTT.

The chain employs TRBV5-1 and TRBJ1-2; D call uncertain. The CDR3 has 15 residues. Germline loops: CDR1 SGHRS, CDR2 YFSETQ. Trimming took 0 bases from V and 0 from J, leaving 9 bases between them. CDR3 region: CASSLGSTTNYGYTF. DNA of the CDR3: TGCGCCAGCAGCTTGGGATCCACAACTAACTATGGCTACACCTTC. The complete variable domain, with remaining parts taken from reference TRBV5-1 and TRBJ1-2, reads KAGVTQTPRYLIKTRGQQVTLSCSPISGHRSVSWYQQTPGQGLQFLFEYFSETQRNKGNFPGRFSGRQFSNSRSEMNVSTLELGDSALYLCASSLGSTTNYGYTFGSGTRLTVV.

CDR3 amino acids: CASSAGQGTNQPQHF. The CDR3 DNA follows: TGTGCCAGCAGCGCCGGACAGGGGACTAATCAGCCCCAGCATTTT. The chain recombines TRBV9 with TRBJ1-5, with 9 nucleotides matching TRBD1. This CDR3 spans 15 amino acids. V lost 3 bases, J lost 4 bases, and 5 bases stayed unmatched. The germline gives CDR1 SGDLS, CDR2 YYNGEE. The whole variable domain, filled in from reference TRBV9 and TRBJ1-5, reads DSGVTQTPKHLITATGQRVTLRCSPRSGDLSVYWYQQSLDQGLQFLIQYYNGEERAKGNILERFSAQQFPDLHSELNLSSLELGDSALYFCASSAGQGTNQPQHFGDGTRLSIL.

V and J are TRBV29-1 and TRBJ1-5; 9 bases are shared with TRBD1. Germline loops: CDR1 SQVTM, CDR2 ANQGSEA. V lost 6 bases and J lost 6; bases outside the gene matches: 12. The CDR3 runs to 15 residues. This CDR3 is CSVQTSGTGSQPQHF. The CDR3 nucleotides read TGCAGCGTACAAACCTCCGGGACAGGGAGTCAGCCCCAGCATTTT.

The chain is built from TRBV23-1 and TRBJ2-7; TRBD1 matches at 7 bases. TRBV23-1 is marked as an open reading frame, function uncertain. The length of the CDR3 is 16 residues. V shed 11 bases, J shed 0 bases, and the junction held 16 bases outside the gene matches. CDR3 region: CAGEGQVLASSYEQYF. The CDR3 DNA reads TGCGCCGGAGAAGGACAGGTCTTAGCAAGCTCCTACGAGCAGTACTTC.

This rearrangement joins TRBV10-1 to TRBJ1-4; D might be TRBD1 (6 bases). Trimming pared 9 bases from V and 7 bases from J, leaving 18 bases between. The CDR3 totals 14 residues. CDR1 is WNHNN and CDR2 is SYGVQD in the germline V gene (reference sequence). The CDR3 DNA reads as TGCGCCAGTAAGGGGGGGGAAGGGATTGAAAAACTGTTTTTT. It translates to CASKGGEGIEKLFF.

The chain employs TRBV2 and TRBJ2-1; 9 bases are shared with TRBD2. After removal of 3 bases from V and 8 bases from J, the junction contained 11 bases not matched to a gene. The CDR3 contains 16 residues. Germline V gives CDR1 SNHLY, CDR2 FYNNEI. CDR3 bases: TGTGCCAGCAGTGACCAGACTAGCGGCTTGGGCGATGAGCAGTTCTTC. Translated, it gives CASSDQTSGLGDEQFF. The full variable domain, rest sourced from reference TRBV2 and TRBJ2-1, is EPEVTQTPSHQVTQMGQEVILRCVPISNHLYFYWYRQILGQKVEFLVSFYNNEISEKSEIFDDQFSVERPDGSNFTLKIRSTKLEDSAMYFCASSDQTSGLGDEQFFGPGTRLTVL.

This chain joins TRBV5-4 and TRBJ1-5; D gene uncertain. Trimming took 0 bases from V and 3 from J, leaving 10 bases between them. CDR1 and CDR2 from the germline V gene are SGHNT and YYREEE (reference sequence). The CDR3 extends over 15 amino acids. CDR3 loop: CASSLGGLSNQPQHF. The CDR3 DNA reads as TGTGCCAGCAGCTTGGGTGGACTCTCCAATCAGCCCCAGCATTTT.

V and J are TRBV5-1 and TRBJ2-7; D perhaps matches TRBD1 (6 bases). The CDR3 runs to 14 residues. V lost 0 bases, J lost 2 bases, and 9 bases lay in between. Germline V gene data show CDR1 as SGHRS and CDR2 as YFSETQ. DNA for the CDR3: TGCGCCAGCAGCTTGGTGGGGGCCACCTACGAGCAGTACTTC. This gives the protein CASSLVGATYEQYF.

The chain uses TRBV6-6 and TRBJ1-2; D is possibly TRBD1 (6 bases). The germline V gene has CDR1 MNHNY and CDR2 SVGAGI (reference sequence). CDR3 length equals 13 residues. Trimming removed 8 bases from V and 0 bases from J, with 10 bases in between. This CDR3 reads CASLRGPNYGYTF. The CDR3 DNA sequence: TGTGCCAGCCTCAGGGGCCCTAACTATGGCTACACCTTC.

This chain connects TRBV7-8 to TRBJ2-7; D ambiguous. This CDR3 is built from 13 residues. The ends were cut back, 3 bases at V and 3 bases at J, with 9 bases in the middle. The germline gives CDR1 SGHVS, CDR2 FQNEAQ. CDR3 coding DNA: TGTGCCAGCAGCTTCTGGGCAGACTACGAGCAGTACTTC. It codes for CASSFWADYEQYF.

CDR3: CASSDTLGGKGYGYTF. The CDR3 region has the DNA TGTGCCAGCAGTGACACCCTAGGGGGTAAGGGCTATGGCTACACCTTC. This chain links TRBV27 with TRBJ1-2; a weak D match, TRBD1 (6 bases). V was trimmed by 5 bases and J by 4 bases, leaving 20 bases between them. The CDR3 contains 16 residues. Germline values: CDR1 MNHEY, CDR2 SMNVEV (reference sequence).